This T cell receptor (beta chain) emerged from a study of control samples from healthy donors and cancer patients. Clones were sequenced by immunoSEQ multiplex PCR, and TCRdb holds only the in-frame ones, with some missing. The table lists about 120,000 clones, roughly nine tenths of them singletons. Trimming left V 1 base short and J 10 bases short, with 11 bases between. This CDR3 is built from 14 residues. Germline CDR1 reads SEHNR; CDR2 reads FQNEAQ (reference sequence). This TCR derives from a woman in her fifties or sixties with colorectal cancer. The chain uses TRBV7-9 and TRBJ1-6, with D perhaps TRBD1 (5 bases). The sample was PBMCs. The CDR3 bases are TGTGCCAGCAGCTTAGAAACAGGCCGATCACCCCTCCACTTT. Protein sequence: CASSLETGRSPLHF.